Presented here are 19 T cell receptor beta chains from one specimen sequenced in a study of beta chain features in type 1 diabetes (dated by TCRdb to between 2018 and 2020). The investigation overall reported the following: Type 1 diabetes patients showed a moderate but significant shortening of TCRB CDR3 length in all four CD4+ subsets.

The antigens these receptors bind are not known. The library was built by means of the immunoSEQ multiplex PCR assay. The entire isolated RNA was reverse transcribed using the High Capacity cDNA Reverse Transcription Kit, and thus expressed TCRB transcripts were sequenced. In TCRdb, the immuneACCESS table is reduced to in-frame sequences with V and J assigned. These tables do not hold every clone; where another copy was compared, an unresolved V gene accounts for under half, and the others remain unexplained. The sample table records hundreds of thousands of clones; 15% of these occur just once. The top ten clones comprise roughly 0.015% of the sample. The specimen was naive CD4+ T cells from blood. The cell subset or site label corresponds to: true naive CD4+ T cells. These receptors all stem from a man younger than 35 with type 1 diabetes.

This clone was found a few times. This sequence joins TRBV5-6 and TRBJ2-1; 11 positions agree with TRBD2. V was pared by 2 bases and J by 6 bases, with 7 bases of the junction left unmatched. Germline-derived CDR1 and CDR2 are SGHDT and YYEEEE. The CDR3 loop spans 16 amino acids. The CDR3 DNA follows: TGTGCCAGCAGCTTCCCTGGGACTAGCGGAGGCAATGAGCAGTTCTTC. Amino acids: CASSFPGTSGGNEQFF.

In DNA, the CDR3 is TGTGCCTGGAGGCGACAAGTGTTTGAGCAGTTCTTC. Translating it yields CAWRRQVFEQFF. The chain employs TRBV30 and TRBJ2-1; D gene uncertain. The CDR3 extends over 12 amino acids. The ends were cut back, 3 bases at V and 9 bases at J, with 12 bases in the middle. From germline, CDR1 is GTSNPN and CDR2 SVGIG (reference sequence).

This clone has more than one count but fewer than ten. The chain has TRBV6-5 and TRBJ2-3, with 7 bases lining up with TRBD1. The V segment lost 10 bases and the J segment 0 bases; nucleotides outside the gene matches: 7. Germline CDR1 MNHEY, CDR2 SVGAGI. The CDR3 is 14 amino acids. The CDR3 nucleotides read TGTGCCACCAACAGGGGTTATAGCACAGATACGCAGTATTTT. This gives the protein CATNRGYSTDTQYF.

J is TRBJ2-7 and V is TRBV6-5, with D perhaps TRBD1 (5 bases). There are 13 residues in the CDR3. V lost 2 bases to trimming and J lost 2 bases, with 7 bases between them. Per germline, CDR1 MNHEY and CDR2 SVGAGI. The CDR3 protein is CASSYQGAYEQYF. The DNA for the CDR3 is TGTGCCAGCAGTTACCAGGGCGCCTACGAGCAGTACTTC.

In DNA, the CDR3 is TGTGCCAGCAGCTTTCCCCGGCAGGGGGGTTACAATGAGCAGTTCTTC. This codes for CASSFPRQGGYNEQFF. V gene TRBV7-6 combines with J gene TRBJ2-1; D perhaps matches TRBD1 (7 bases). CDR3 length: 16 amino acids. The germline V and J ends were trimmed by 3 bases and 4 bases, with 16 bases remaining between them. CDR1 is SGHVS and CDR2 is FNYEAQ in the germline V gene.

Only a few counts were recorded for this clone. This chain uses TRBV29-1 with TRBJ1-5, with D perhaps TRBD1 (6 bases). Trimming took off 6 bases at V and 3 bases at J, with 9 bases between the two ends. Per germline, CDR1 SQVTM and CDR2 ANQGSEA. The CDR3 length is 12 residues. The CDR3 DNA is TGCAGCGTCGGACAGTACAATCAGCCCCAGCATTTT. It specifies CSVGQYNQPQHF.

The V call is TRBV30, the J call TRBJ2-7, with 7 bases aligning to TRBD1. Trimming at V came to 8 bases and at J to 4 bases, leaving 5 bases not matched to a gene. Germline values: CDR1 GTSNPN, CDR2 SVGIG (reference sequence). The CDR3 has 11 residues. CDR3 sequence: CARGGGYEQYF. The CDR3 nucleotides read TGTGCCAGAGGGGGCGGGTACGAGCAGTACTTC.

The chain has TRBV30 and TRBJ1-5; 7 bases match TRBD1. The CDR3 has 14 amino acids. The junction had 10 bases not matched to a gene; V was cut back by 7 bases and J by 4 bases. Germline V lookup: CDR1 GTSNPN, CDR2 SVGIG (reference sequence). Here the CDR3 reads CAYAPGQRNQPQHF. The CDR3 DNA reads TGTGCCTACGCACCGGGACAGAGAAATCAGCCCCAGCATTTT.

This clone appeared a few times. The chain carries TRBV5-1 and TRBJ2-1; tentatively, D is TRBD1 (5 bases). Germline-derived CDR1 and CDR2 are SGHRS and YFSETQ. The CDR3 extends over 14 amino acids. V lost 7 bases to trimming and J lost 1 base, with 12 bases between them. The CDR3 here is CASGRPGSYNEQFF. The CDR3 DNA follows: TGCGCCAGCGGTCGGCCAGGGTCCTACAATGAGCAGTTCTTC.

A few counts support this clone. The V call is TRBV28, the J call TRBJ1-5, with 8 bases matching TRBD1. This CDR3 region has 14 residues. V trimming: 6 bases; J trimming: 4 bases; junction bases outside the gene matches: 5. CDR1 is MDHEN and CDR2 is SYDVKM in the germline V gene. CDR3 region: CASSVRGLNQPQHF. For the CDR3, the DNA is TGTGCCAGCAGCGTCAGGGGGCTGAATCAGCCCCAGCATTTT. The whole variable domain, filled in from reference TRBV28 and TRBJ1-5, reads DVKVTQSSRYLVKRTGEKVFLECVQDMDHENMFWYRQDPGLGLRLIYFSYDVKMKEKGDIPEGYSVSREKKERFSLILESASTNQTSMYLCASSVRGLNQPQHFGDGTRLSIL.

This clone was seen a few times. The J gene is TRBJ1-1, the V gene TRBV7-9; D is undetermined. V was shortened by 1 base and J by 4 bases, with 7 bases between the two germline ends. This CDR3 region has 13 residues. The V gene's germline CDR1 is SEHNR and CDR2 FQNEAQ (reference sequence). The CDR3 DNA sequence: TGTGCCAGCAGCTTAGTTGGGAGCACTGAAGCTTTCTTT. Translation gives CASSLVGSTEAFF.

This clone was found a few times. The rearrangement links TRBV2 to TRBJ1-2; 8 nucleotides align to TRBD1. Germline V gene data show CDR1 as SNHLY and CDR2 as FYNNEI. J lost 8 bases, V lost 1 base, and 9 bases had no gene match. CDR3 length: 15 residues. The CDR3 is CASSEVVQGADGYTF. CDR3 coding DNA: TGTGCCAGCAGTGAAGTCGTCCAGGGGGCGGACGGCTACACCTTC.

This clone occurred a few times. The chain is built from TRBV7-2 and TRBJ2-3, with 7 bases lining up with TRBD2. The V segment lost 1 base and the J segment 2 bases; nucleotides outside the gene matches: 6. The length of the CDR3 is 16 residues. Germline V gene lookup returns CDR1 SGHTA and CDR2 FQGNSA. CDR3 loop: CASSLGAGVNTDTQYF. CDR3 bases: TGTGCCAGCAGCTTAGGGGCGGGGGTGAACACAGATACGCAGTATTTT.

The table lists this clone with a few counts. The chain is built from TRBV6-1 and TRBJ1-2; TRBD1 might be the D (6 bases). Germline assignment: CDR1 MNHNS and CDR2 SASEGT. V was pared by 2 bases and J by 8 bases, with 18 bases between. The CDR3 is 15 amino acids. CDR3 sequence (DNA): TGTGCCAGCAGTGAAAATGTCATGGGGGCTCGGGGCTACACCTTC. Amino acid sequence: CASSENVMGARGYTF.

V is TRBV2 and J is TRBJ2-7; 7 bases are shared with TRBD2. This CDR3 comprises 13 residues. The V gene's germline CDR1 is SNHLY and CDR2 FYNNEI. The V and J ends lost 11 bases and 2 bases, in that order; junction bases with no gene match: 9. For the CDR3, the DNA is TGTGCCGTATGGGGGGGGTTCACCTACGAGCAGTACTTC. Protein sequence: CAVWGGFTYEQYF.

This chain links TRBV4-3 with TRBJ1-2; D might be TRBD1 (5 bases). V was shortened by 0 bases and J by 6 bases, with 11 bases between the two germline ends. The germline V gene encodes CDR1 LGHNA and CDR2 YSLEER. There are 14 residues in the CDR3. CDR3 amino acids: CASSQEAGRNGYTF. DNA of the CDR3: TGCGCCAGCAGCCAAGAAGCAGGGAGGAATGGCTACACCTTC.

This chain connects TRBV7-2 to TRBJ1-6; 7 positions match TRBD1. The CDR3 runs 17 residues. Germline CDR1 SGHTA, CDR2 FQGNSA. The V gene end was trimmed by 6 bases and the J gene end by 9 bases; junction bases not matched to a gene: 17. The CDR3 nucleotides read TGTGCCAGCAGTTTCAGAGGGCCGGGACAGACGGGTTCACCCCTCCACTTT. Protein product: CASSFRGPGQTGSPLHF. Combining the CDR3 with reference TRBV7-2 and TRBJ1-6 gives the whole variable domain GAGVSQSPSNKVTEKGKDVELRCDPISGHTALYWYRQSLGQGLEFLIYFQGNSAPDKSGLPSDRFSAERTGGSVSTLTIQRTQQEDSAVYLCASSFRGPGQTGSPLHFGNGTRLTVT.

The chain couples TRBV2 to TRBJ2-1; TRBD2 aligns across 10 bases. The CDR3 length is 14 residues. Germline CDR1 is SNHLY and CDR2 is FYNNEI. V was clipped by 7 bases and J by 8 bases; unmatched bases: 8. The DNA of the CDR3 is TGTGCCAGCAAGGGGGAGCGGGAGGGGTATGAGCAGTTCTTC. Encoded protein: CASKGEREGYEQFF.

This sequence joins TRBV30 and TRBJ1-2; D is uncertain. In germline, CDR1 is GTSNPN, CDR2 SVGIG (reference sequence). V lost 1 base and J 0 bases, leaving 9 bases between the germline ends. CDR3 length equals 14 residues. The chain's CDR3 is CAWSALSSNYGYTF. The DNA for the CDR3 is TGTGCCTGGAGTGCCCTAAGTTCTAACTATGGCTACACCTTC. Full variable domain (rest looked up from reference TRBV30 and TRBJ1-2): SQTIHQWPATLVQPVGSPLSLECTVEGTSNPNLYWYRQAAGRGLQLLFYSVGIGQISSEVPQNLSASRPQDRQFILSSKKLLLSDSGFYLCAWSALSSNYGYTFGSGTRLTVV.